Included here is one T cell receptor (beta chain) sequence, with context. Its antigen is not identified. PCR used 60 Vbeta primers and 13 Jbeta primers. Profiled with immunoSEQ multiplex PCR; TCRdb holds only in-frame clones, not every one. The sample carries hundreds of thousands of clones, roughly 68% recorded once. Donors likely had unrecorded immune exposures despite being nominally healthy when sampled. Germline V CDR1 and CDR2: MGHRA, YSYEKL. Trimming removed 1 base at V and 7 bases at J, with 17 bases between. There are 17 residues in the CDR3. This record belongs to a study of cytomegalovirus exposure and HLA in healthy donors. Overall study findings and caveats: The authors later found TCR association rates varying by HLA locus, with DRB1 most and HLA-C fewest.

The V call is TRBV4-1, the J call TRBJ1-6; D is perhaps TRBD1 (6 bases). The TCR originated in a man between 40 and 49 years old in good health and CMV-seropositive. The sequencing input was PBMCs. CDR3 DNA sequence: TGCGCCAGCAGCCAAGGACAGGCGACCAAACGAAATTCACCCCTCCACTTT. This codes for CASSQGQATKRNSPLHF.